Reported below is one T cell receptor (beta chain). The CDR3 totals 18 residues. In germline, CDR1 is SGHAT, CDR2 FQNNGV. V dropped 3 bases and J dropped 8 bases, with 25 bases sitting between them. The entry originates in a study of cytomegalovirus exposure and HLA in healthy donors. Clones were read by immunoSEQ multiplex PCR, and TCRdb kept only the in-frame ones, dropping some. Of approximately 120,000 clones listed, around 94% were seen once; the top ten hold around 1.2%. The chain combines TRBV11-2 with TRBJ2-2; tentatively, D is TRBD2 (5 bases). The sequence was obtained from a woman aged 18-29 years in good health and CMV-seronegative. Sequenced input: PBMCs. CDR3 sequence (DNA): TGTGCCAGCAGCTTTCCCGCCCCCAGCGGTTTCGGGATGGGGGAGCTGTTTTTT. This translates into CASSFPAPSGFGMGELFF.